The T cell receptor beta chain described here comes from a study of tumor-infiltrating lymphocytes in primary liver carcinoma. Study-wide background: Those enrolled were patients of both sexes, who were aged 30 to 69 years. Points from the study as a whole: Tumor top-250-clone fraction significantly exceeded that of blood (p = 0.039). All five tumor regions shared only about 8-25% of top clones.

The germline V gene encodes CDR1 SGHAT and CDR2 FQNNGV. The CDR3 contains 12 residues. V shed 5 bases and J shed 14 bases, with 15 bases lying between them. The template, roughly 0.45 ug total RNA, yielded TCR beta cDNA made with a constant-region primer. TCR beta libraries came from three nested multiplex PCR rounds using slightly modified ARM-PCR. In the first two PCR rounds, TRBV1-TRBV30 forward primers were paired with a C-beta reverse primer, and each round lasted approximately 9 cycles. TCRdb passed the multiplex PCR reads through MiXCR, listing each CDR3 protein once. The data contain tens of thousands of distinct CDR3 sequences, 60% to 75% of them seen just once; the ten biggest clones take up roughly 21%. The study co-extracted DNA and RNA from 20-30 mg of unsorted bulk tissue. Surgeons treated the primary liver carcinoma of the patients by surgical resection. Comment on this clonotype: Its antigen remains unidentified.

The rearrangement joins TRBV11-2 to TRBJ2-2; D may be TRBD2 (6 bases). Source material: liver tumor tissue from sampling region 1. Subset indicated: tumor region T1, superior pole. This receptor was identified in a man aged 40-50 years with primary liver carcinoma and hepatitis B virus infection. In DNA, the CDR3 is TGTGCCAGCAGCATCGACCGCGGGGTACTGTTTTTT. Translating it yields CASSIDRGVLFF.